This T cell receptor (beta chain) was identified in a study of PD-L1 blockade in urothelial cancer. Study at large: Patients went on atezolizumab in 2014, receiving 1,200 mg intravenously every 3 weeks. Once treatment had started, blood was analyzed at 3 weeks (second dose) and again at 6 weeks. Researchers found blood samples held a median of about 130,000 T cells.

Regarding time point: peripheral blood 6 weeks after treatment start. Synthetic templates analogous to TCR were spiked into all PCRs individually. Assay: immunoSEQ multiplex PCR; the TCRdb copy retains only in-frame clones and omits some. The sample has over 100,000 clones; 85% to 95% are singletons. The sequence derives from a man aged 55-75 years with urothelial cancer. Material: PBMCs, obtained around atezolizumab (anti-PD-L1) treatment.

The CDR3 nucleotides read TGTGCCAGCAGCTTGGCCGGGAGCGCGGGCTACAATGAGCAGTTCTTC. Protein product: CASSLAGSAGYNEQFF. The chain joins TRBV5-4 to TRBJ2-1; the D gene is possibly TRBD2 (6 bases). This CDR3 is built from 16 residues. CDR1 and CDR2 (germline): SGHNT, YYREEE (reference sequence). The V gene lost 0 bases and the J gene lost 3 bases, with 13 bases spanning the gap.